These 15 T cell receptor beta chains came from one sample sequenced in a study of vaccination and CD4 T cells after COVID-19. Cultured CD4+ T cell DNA was sequenced using the Oncomine TCR Beta short-read assay. One entry per CDR3 protein, called by TCRdb with MiXCR from the PCR reads. The repertoire holds roughly 16,000 distinct CDR3 sequences, roughly 76% seen once, with about a sixth in the top ten. No antigen has been identified for these receptors. Treatment described: roughly 10-day PBMC culture with coronavirus spike peptide pools or control peptides (ViraFEST assay). The source material was CD4+ T cells from blood, cultured in vitro. Every receptor here comes from a human donor who had recovered from COVID-19.

The table lists this clonotype with a few counts. The V call is TRBV27, the J call TRBJ2-4, with 7 nucleotides matching TRBD1. The V gene end was trimmed by 6 bases and the J gene end by 7 bases; junction bases not matched to a gene: 12. The germline CDR1 and CDR2 sequences are MNHEY and SMNVEV (reference sequence). This CDR3 is built from 15 residues. CDR3 loop: CASSSRQGVRNIQYF. For the CDR3, the DNA is TGTGCCAGCAGCTCAAGACAGGGAGTACGGAACATTCAGTACTTC.

This sequence joins TRBV2 and TRBJ2-1; 9 nucleotides agree with TRBD2. Trimming removed 6 bases from V and 4 bases from J; junction bases left unmatched: 7. The V gene's germline CDR1 is SNHLY and CDR2 FYNNEI. The CDR3 is 15 residues long. The CDR3 here is CASRPAGGGYNEQFF. The CDR3 region has the DNA TGTGCCAGCAGACCAGCGGGAGGAGGTTACAATGAGCAGTTCTTC. Supplemented by reference TRBV2 and TRBJ2-1, the full variable domain reads EPEVTQTPSHQVTQMGQEVILRCVPISNHLYFYWYRQILGQKVEFLVSFYNNEISEKSEIFDDQFSVERPDGSNFTLKIRSTKLEDSAMYFCASRPAGGGYNEQFFGPGTRLTVL.

This clonotype was observed once. The chain has TRBV15 and TRBJ2-2; TRBD1 matches 7 bases. CDR1 LNHNV and CDR2 YYDKDF come from the germline V gene (reference sequence). The CDR3 sequence is 15 residues long. V trimming: 2 bases; J trimming: 4 bases; junction bases outside the gene matches: 4. The CDR3, as DNA: TGTGCCACCAGCAGAAAGACAGGGAGCACCGGGGAGCTGTTTTTT. This sequence encodes CATSRKTGSTGELFF.

This clonotype was recorded a few times. The chain carries TRBV20-1 and TRBJ1-6, with no clear D. Germline loops: CDR1 DFQATT, CDR2 SNEGSKA (reference sequence). There are 15 residues in the CDR3. V was shortened by 6 bases and J by 6 bases, with 18 bases between the two germline ends. The CDR3 spells CSASDGREINSPLHF. As DNA, the CDR3 is TGCAGTGCGTCCGACGGCCGGGAGATTAATTCACCCCTCCACTTT.

J is TRBJ2-1 and V is TRBV7-3; D unresolved. Germline V gives CDR1 SGHTA, CDR2 FQGTGA. This CDR3 is 15 amino acids long. V was shortened by 4 bases and J by 4 bases, with 14 bases between the two germline ends. CDR3 residues: CASSWTQTGYNEQFF. CDR3 coding DNA: TGTGCCAGCAGCTGGACCCAAACCGGATACAATGAGCAGTTCTTC.

The sample holds one count of this clonotype. The chain is built from TRBV6-1 and TRBJ1-4; weak D call: TRBD1 (6 bases). Germline V gene lookup returns CDR1 MNHNS and CDR2 SASEGT. V was shortened by 6 bases and J by 13 bases, with 15 bases between the two germline ends. This CDR3 region has 12 residues. The CDR3 DNA sequence: TGTGCCAGCAGGGGCAGTCAGGGGTTACTGTTTTTT. It yields the protein CASRGSQGLLFF.

The gene calls are TRBV10-2 and TRBJ1-5; 7 positions match TRBD1. The CDR3 covers 19 residues. Per germline, CDR1 WSHSY and CDR2 SAAADI. J was trimmed by 3 bases and V by 3 bases; bases with no gene match: 17. This chain's CDR3 is CASSEEGQLTFGSNQPQHF. The DNA for the CDR3 is TGCGCCAGCAGTGAAGAGGGACAGCTCACTTTCGGGTCCAATCAGCCCCAGCATTTT.

J is TRBJ2-3 and V is TRBV7-9, with a weak D call TRBD1 (6 bases). The germline V gene has CDR1 SEHNR and CDR2 FQNEAQ (reference sequence). The length of the CDR3 is 17 residues. Trimming stripped 5 bases from V and 2 bases from J, with 20 bases between. CDR3: CASSPGQTGSVTDTQYF. The CDR3 DNA sequence: TGTGCCAGCAGCCCCGGACAGACAGGTTCAGTCACAGATACGCAGTATTTT.

The J gene is TRBJ1-1, the V gene TRBV4-2; tentatively, D is TRBD1 (5 bases). Germline loops: CDR1 LGHNA, CDR2 YNFKEQ. The length of the CDR3 is 11 residues. Between the trimmed V and J ends, which lost 7 bases and 6 bases, there was a span of 9 bases. CDR3 in amino acids: CASTKGPEAFF. DNA for the CDR3: TGTGCCAGCACCAAGGGGCCTGAAGCTTTCTTT.

V usage is TRBV7-2 and J usage is TRBJ1-5; D is possibly TRBD1 (5 bases). CDR1 and CDR2 from the germline V gene are SGHTA and FQGNSA. Trimming left V 1 base short and J 5 bases short, with 12 bases between. The CDR3 totals 15 residues. As DNA, the CDR3 is TGTGCCAGCAGCTTAGGGGGCACGGTTGATCAGCCCCAGCATTTT. Its protein product is CASSLGGTVDQPQHF.

This sequence joins TRBV6-5 and TRBJ1-6; 8 bases line up with TRBD1. From germline, CDR1 is MNHEY and CDR2 SVGAGI. There are 15 residues in the CDR3. J lost 11 bases, V lost 4 bases, and 10 bases had no gene match. The CDR3 DNA sequence: TGTGCCAGCAGTTCTCCCGGGACAGGTGTCGCACCCCTCCACTTT. Its protein product is CASSSPGTGVAPLHF.

The rearrangement joins TRBV7-2 to TRBJ2-5; the D is unclear. The V end was cut by 4 bases, the J end by 3 bases, with 15 bases between. Per the germline V gene, CDR1 is SGHTA and CDR2 is FQGNSA. CDR3 length equals 15 residues. CDR3 sequence reads: CASSSNTRIKETQYF. The CDR3 nucleotides are TGTGCCAGCAGCTCCAACACGAGGATCAAAGAGACCCAGTACTTC.

The chain is built from TRBV6-1 and TRBJ1-6; a weak D match, TRBD1 (5 bases). The CDR3 totals 14 residues. Per the germline V gene, CDR1 is MNHNS and CDR2 is SASEGT. V lost 10 bases, J lost 7 bases, and 17 bases lay in between. The CDR3 DNA reads TGTGCCACCCGATGGGACTCTAGAAATTCACCCCTCCACTTT. Protein: CATRWDSRNSPLHF.

J is TRBJ1-2 and V is TRBV7-2; tentative D call: TRBD1 (6 bases). CDR1 and CDR2 from the germline V gene are SGHTA and FQGNSA. Trimming pared 0 bases from V and 8 bases from J, leaving 19 bases between. The CDR3 is made up of 16 amino acids. For the CDR3, the DNA is TGTGCCAGCAGCTTAGCGTCCCAGGGGACTGAAGGGGGCTACACCTTC. Translated: CASSLASQGTEGGYTF.

This rearrangement joins TRBV24-1 to TRBJ2-1; D perhaps matches TRBD2 (6 bases). Trimming stripped 4 bases from V and 7 bases from J, with 16 bases between. This CDR3 is 15 amino acids long. Germline CDR1 reads KGHDR; CDR2 reads SFDVKD. The CDR3 region is CATSDYLRAGNEQFF. DNA for the CDR3: TGTGCCACCAGTGACTATCTCAGGGCGGGGAATGAGCAGTTCTTC.